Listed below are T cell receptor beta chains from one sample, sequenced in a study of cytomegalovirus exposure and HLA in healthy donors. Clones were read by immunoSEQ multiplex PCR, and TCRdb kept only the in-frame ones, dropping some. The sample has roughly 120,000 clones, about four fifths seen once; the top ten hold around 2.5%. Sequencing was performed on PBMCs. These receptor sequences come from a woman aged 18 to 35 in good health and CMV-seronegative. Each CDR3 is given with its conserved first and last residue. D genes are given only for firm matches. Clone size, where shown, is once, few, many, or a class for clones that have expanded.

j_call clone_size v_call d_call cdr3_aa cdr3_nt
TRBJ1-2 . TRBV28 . CASSFGGVYGYTF TGTGCCAGCAGTTTTGGGGGGGTTTATGGCTACACCTTC
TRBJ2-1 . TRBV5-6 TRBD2 CASSFQLAGGPSNEQFF TGTGCCAGCAGCTTCCAACTAGCGGGGGGGCCCAGCAATGAGCAGTTCTTC
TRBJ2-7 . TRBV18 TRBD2 CASSPPARLAEPDNPYEQYF TGTGCCAGCTCACCACCGGCGCGACTAGCGGAACCCGATAATCCCTACGAGCAGTACTTC
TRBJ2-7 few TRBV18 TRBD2 CASSGQNSGLAGSHEQYF TGTGCCAGCTCCGGACAAAACAGTGGGCTAGCGGGTTCCCACGAGCAGTACTTC
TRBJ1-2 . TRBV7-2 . CASTRTANNYGYTF TGTGCCAGCACCAGGACAGCGAATAACTATGGCTACACCTTC
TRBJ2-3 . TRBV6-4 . CASSDPISFLDTQYF TGTGCCAGCAGTGACCCCATTTCATTTTTAGATACGCAGTATTTT
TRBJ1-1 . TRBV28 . CASQAGPKHAFF TGTGCCAGCCAAGCAGGGCCCAAGCACGCTTTCTTT
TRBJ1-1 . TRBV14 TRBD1 CASSLYETGVLNTEAFF TGTGCCAGCAGCCTCTACGAGACAGGGGTTTTGAACACTGAAGCTTTCTTT
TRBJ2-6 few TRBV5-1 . CASSRDGAGANVLTF TGCGCCAGCAGCCGCGACGGAGCTGGGGCCAACGTCCTGACTTTC
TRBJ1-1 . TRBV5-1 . CASSPMGRETEAFF TGCGCCAGCAGCCCAATGGGGAGGGAGACTGAAGCTTTCTTT
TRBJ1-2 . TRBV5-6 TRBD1 CASSPGTANYGYTF TGTGCCAGCAGCCCGGGGACAGCTAACTATGGCTACACCTTC
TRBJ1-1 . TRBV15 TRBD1 CATSSNLQGTPEAFF TGTGCCACCAGCAGCAATCTACAGGGGACCCCTGAAGCTTTCTTT
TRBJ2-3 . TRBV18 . CASSPGRRTTDTQYF TGTGCCAGCTCACCAGGGCGCAGAACTACAGATACGCAGTATTTT
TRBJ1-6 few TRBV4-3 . CASSQDRMYNSPLHF TGCGCCAGCAGCCAAGACAGGATGTATAATTCACCCCTCCACTTT
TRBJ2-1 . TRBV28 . CASRRGLGSYNEQFF TGTGCCAGCAGGCGAGGCCTTGGCTCCTACAATGAGCAGTTCTTC
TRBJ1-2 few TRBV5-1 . CASSPMGRGYTF TGCGCCAGCAGCCCCATGGGGAGGGGCTACACCTTC
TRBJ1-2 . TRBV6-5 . CASSTQDSYGYTF TGTGCCAGCAGTACCCAGGACAGTTATGGCTACACCTTC
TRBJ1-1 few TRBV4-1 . CASSHLGNTEAFF TGCGCCAGCAGCCACCTGGGCAACACTGAAGCTTTCTTT
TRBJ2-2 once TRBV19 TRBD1 CASSILGGPNTGELFF TGTGCCAGTAGTATATTAGGGGGCCCGAACACCGGGGAGCTGTTTTTT
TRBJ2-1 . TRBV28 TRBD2 CASRTSGANEQFF TGTGCCAGCAGGACTAGCGGGGCGAATGAGCAGTTCTTC
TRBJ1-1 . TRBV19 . CASSIGGRGTEAFF TGTGCCAGTAGTATAGGAGGCCGGGGTACTGAAGCTTTCTTT
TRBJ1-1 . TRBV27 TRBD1 CASSLDRAGTEAFF TGTGCCAGCAGCCTCGACAGGGCCGGAACTGAAGCTTTCTTT
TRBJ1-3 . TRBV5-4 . CASSEDSSGNTIYF TGTGCCAGCAGCGAGGACAGCTCTGGAAACACCATATATTTT
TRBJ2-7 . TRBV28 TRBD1 CASSTQHDRDYEQYF TGTGCCAGCAGCACTCAACACGACAGGGACTACGAGCAGTACTTC
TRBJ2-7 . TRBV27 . CATTSRQVGEQYF TGTGCCACCACCTCTAGACAGGTCGGCGAGCAGTACTTC
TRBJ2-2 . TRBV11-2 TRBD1 CASSSYRGEGGELFF TGTGCCAGCAGCTCGTACAGGGGAGAGGGCGGGGAGCTGTTTTTT
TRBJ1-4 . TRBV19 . CASSRGGEKLFF TGTGCCAGTAGTAGGGGGGGGGAAAAACTGTTTTTT
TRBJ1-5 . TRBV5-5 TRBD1 CASSLAEGQGYQPQHF TGTGCCAGCAGCTTGGCCGAGGGACAGGGGTATCAGCCCCAGCATTTT
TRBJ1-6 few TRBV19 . CASSIRFWNSPLHF TGTGCCAGTAGTATACGGTTTTGGAATTCACCCCTCCACTTT
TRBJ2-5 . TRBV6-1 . CASLRQAETQYF TGTGCCAGCCTCCGACAGGCGGAGACCCAGTACTTC
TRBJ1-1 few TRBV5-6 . CASSRGQNTEAFF TGTGCCAGCAGCAGGGGACAGAACACTGAAGCTTTCTTT
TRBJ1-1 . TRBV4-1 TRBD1 CASSPGQGANTEAFF TGCGCCAGCAGCCCGGGACAGGGGGCGAACACTGAAGCTTTCTTT
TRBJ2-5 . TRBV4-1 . CAGSPDSLRGETQYF TGCGCCGGCAGCCCGGACAGCTTGAGAGGGGAGACCCAGTACTTC
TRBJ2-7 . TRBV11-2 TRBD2 CASSLERGPYEQYF TGTGCCAGCAGCCTCGAGCGGGGACCCTACGAGCAGTACTTC
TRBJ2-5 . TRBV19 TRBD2 CASSALAGGGWETQYF TGTGCCAGTAGTGCACTAGCGGGAGGGGGTTGGGAGACCCAGTACTTC
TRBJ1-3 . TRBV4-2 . CASSQTHRPSGNTIYF TGTGCCAGCAGCCAAACCCACAGGCCCTCTGGAAACACCATATATTTT
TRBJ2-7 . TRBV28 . CASSLRDNYEQYF TGTGCCAGCAGTTTAAGGGACAACTACGAGCAGTACTTC
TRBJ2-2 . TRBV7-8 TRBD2 CASSTRTSGGNTGELFF TGTGCCAGCAGCACCAGGACTAGCGGGGGAAACACCGGGGAGCTGTTTTTT
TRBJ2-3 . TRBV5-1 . CASSPTGREDTQYF TGCGCCAGCAGCCCGACAGGACGCGAAGATACGCAGTATTTT
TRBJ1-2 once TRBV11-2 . CASSHRDGYTF TGTGCCAGCAGCCACAGGGATGGCTACACCTTC
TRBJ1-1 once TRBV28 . CASRGGSGPEAFF TGTGCCAGCAGGGGAGGCTCCGGGCCTGAAGCTTTCTTT
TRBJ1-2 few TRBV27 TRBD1 CASTAGTGTGGYTF TGTGCCAGCACCGCTGGGACAGGGACGGGTGGCTACACCTTC